What follows are 6 T cell receptor beta chains derived from one specimen sequenced in a study of blood T cell repertoires in COVID-19 (dated by TCRdb to 2018 to 2020). Library preparation was by the immunoSEQ multiplex PCR assay. This immuneACCESS table, as held by TCRdb, lists in-frame sequences with V and J called but not all clones. Of the missing ones, under half trace to an unresolved V gene in checked studies; the others have no known cause. The sample records approximately 180,000 clones, 88% of which are singletons. The top ten clonotypes cover 4% to 5% of the sample. Sequencing used peripheral blood. These receptors came from a human donor in a cohort sampled during active COVID-19.

J is TRBJ2-3 and V is TRBV6-2 or TRBV6-3; 13 bases agree with TRBD2. The CDR3 totals 17 residues. Germline V gene data show CDR1 as MNHEY and CDR2 as SVGEGT. V trimming: 6 bases; J trimming: 4 bases; junction bases outside the gene matches: 10. Here the CDR3 reads CASSPGTSGIGADTQYF. The CDR3, as DNA: TGTGCCAGCAGCCCAGGGACTAGCGGGATCGGCGCAGATACGCAGTATTTT.

The chain links TRBV6-5 to TRBJ1-5; D gene uncertain. The CDR3 is 13 residues long. Germline CDR1 is MNHEY and CDR2 is SVGAGI. Trimming took off 5 bases at V and 3 bases at J, with 8 bases between the two ends. The CDR3 DNA is TGTGCCAGCAGTATCAACTCCAATCAGCCCCAGCATTTT. It specifies CASSINSNQPQHF.

This clone was found a few times. The chain joins TRBV5-1 to TRBJ1-1, with D possibly matching TRBD1 (5 bases). CDR1 and CDR2 (germline): SGHRS, YFSETQ. V dropped 4 bases and J dropped 10 bases, with 17 bases sitting between them. The CDR3 is 13 amino acids. This chain's CDR3 is CASSPLLGRGAFF. The CDR3 bases are TGCGCCAGCAGCCCCCTCCTTGGGAGGGGAGCTTTCTTT.

V and J are TRBV9 and TRBJ2-7; 9 bases map to TRBD2. There are 15 residues in the CDR3. CDR1 SGDLS and CDR2 YYNGEE come from the germline V gene. J gave up 4 bases and V 3 bases, and 8 bases lay outside the gene matches. The CDR3 reads CASSAGGSGGYEQYF. The DNA for the CDR3 is TGTGCCAGCAGCGCCGGTGGTAGCGGGGGTTACGAGCAGTACTTC.

The DNA of the CDR3 is TGTGCCAGCAGCTCTAGCGGGGGCGGTGAGCAGTTCTTC. Its protein product is CASSSSGGGEQFF. The chain links TRBV7-2 to TRBJ2-1; 10 bases agree with TRBD2. The CDR3 runs 13 residues. The germline gives CDR1 SGHTA, CDR2 FQGNSA. Trimming cost V 4 bases and J 9 bases; bases outside gene matches: 3.

The chain employs TRBV21-1 and TRBJ2-7; the table assigns TRBD1, which was not confirmed against the DNA. TRBV21-1 is a known pseudogene. CDR3 length: 11 residues. CDR3 sequence reads: CASDSSYEQYF. CDR3 coding DNA: TGTGCCAGCGACAGTTCCTACGAGCAGTACTTC.